This TCR beta chain was retrieved from a study of T cell responses to AZD1222 COVID-19 vaccine. General study points: The donor group comprised mostly white British people and more females; the analysis possibly underestimated clonal diversity.

Comments on this clone: The antigen is undetermined.

V dropped 6 bases and J dropped 3; count of bases not matched to a gene: 4. This CDR3 is built from 13 residues. Using immunoSEQ multiplex PCR, the repertoire was profiled, and TCRdb retains in-frame clones only, with some absent. The table includes 26,000 or so clones, over 80% detected once. This clonotype was obtained from an adult who received the AZD1222 COVID-19 vaccine. This chain connects TRBV12-3 or TRBV12-4 to TRBJ1-2, with TRBD1 matching 7 bases. The input for sequencing was peripheral blood, taken 28 days after the second AZD1222 dose. This CDR3 reads CASRLTGDYGYTF. CDR3 nucleotides: TGTGCCAGCAGACTAACAGGGGACTATGGCTACACCTTC.